The clone carrying this TCR beta chain came up many times. Its antigen remains unidentified. This sample is drawn from a study of T cells in Graves' hyperthyroidism and ophthalmopathy. Study summary: Before any treatment, at initial diagnosis, peripheral blood was collected. Overall study findings and caveats: Ophthalmopathy and stable hyperthyroidism were separated by a 13 V-J model. Blood also held most thyroid clonotypes expanded beyond 0.001.

Researchers took RNA transcripts and amplified the TCR beta CDR3 regions from them. In the first-round RT-PCR of the TCR CDR3, the HTBI primer set was used. TCRdb re-called the multiplex PCR reads through MiXCR, storing one row per CDR3 protein. This repertoire shows 330,000 or so distinct CDR3 sequences, around a fifth found once; its top ten account for about 35%. The specimen sequenced was blood. The sequence derives from a middle-aged man with Graves' ophthalmopathy.

The CDR3 DNA follows: TGCGCCAGCAGCTTGGAGTCGGCGACGAAGGGAGGCTACACCTTC. The encoded protein is CASSLESATKGGYTF. V is TRBV5-1 and J is TRBJ1-2; D uncertain. This CDR3 contains 15 residues. Trimming left V 0 bases short and J 8 bases short, with 17 bases between. The germline gives CDR1 SGHRS, CDR2 YFSETQ.